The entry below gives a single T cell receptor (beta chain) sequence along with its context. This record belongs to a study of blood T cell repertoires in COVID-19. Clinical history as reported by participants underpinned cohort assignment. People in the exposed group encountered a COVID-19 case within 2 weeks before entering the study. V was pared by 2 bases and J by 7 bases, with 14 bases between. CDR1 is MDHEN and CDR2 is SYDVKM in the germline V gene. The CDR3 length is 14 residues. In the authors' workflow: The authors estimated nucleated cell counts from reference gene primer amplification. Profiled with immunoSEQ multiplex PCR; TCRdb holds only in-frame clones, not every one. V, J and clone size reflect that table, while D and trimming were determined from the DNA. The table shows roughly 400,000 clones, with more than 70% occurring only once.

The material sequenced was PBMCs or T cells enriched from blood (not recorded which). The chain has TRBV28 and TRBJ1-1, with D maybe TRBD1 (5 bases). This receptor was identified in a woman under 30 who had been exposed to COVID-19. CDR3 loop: CASSLDSPYIEAFF. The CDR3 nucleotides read TGTGCCAGCAGTTTAGACAGCCCTTACATTGAAGCTTTCTTT.